These 4 T cell receptor beta chains share one sample of origin, sequenced in a study of control samples from healthy donors and cancer patients. Assay: immunoSEQ multiplex PCR; the TCRdb copy retains only in-frame clones and omits some. The repertoire consists of roughly 120,000 clones, with approximately 92% occurring once and the leading ten covering 1.1%. The sample consisted of PBMCs. Source of these receptors: a woman aged 50 to 65 with colorectal cancer.

This chain joins TRBV4-1 and TRBJ2-3, with TRBD1 matching 9 bases. CDR3 length: 20 residues. The V gene's germline CDR1 is MGHRA and CDR2 YSYEKL. V lost 3 bases to trimming and J lost 2 bases; unmatched junction nucleotides: 18. The CDR3 is CASSQSNGARGQGDTDTQYF. CDR3 coding DNA: TGCGCCAGCAGCCAGTCAAATGGGGCAAGGGGACAGGGAGACACAGATACGCAGTATTTT.

The rearrangement joins TRBV4-1 to TRBJ1-4, with TRBD1 as a possible D gene (6 bases). Trimming took 5 bases from V and 5 from J, leaving 18 bases between them. The CDR3 is 16 amino acids. The V gene's germline CDR1 is MGHRA and CDR2 YSYEKL. CDR3 region: CASSRLWTEKNEKLFF. The CDR3 region has the DNA TGCGCCAGCAGCAGGCTTTGGACAGAGAAGAATGAAAAACTGTTTTTT.

This clone has just one count. The chain links TRBV10-1 to TRBJ1-1; possible D gene TRBD1, 5 bases. There are 14 residues in the CDR3. From germline, CDR1 is WNHNN and CDR2 SYGVQD (reference sequence). The V and J ends lost 4 bases and 6 bases respectively, with 15 bases between them. CDR3 sequence (DNA): TGCGCCAGCAGTGTTTCCAGGGAGGATGCTGAAGCTTTCTTT. This codes for CASSVSREDAEAFF.

The chain uses TRBV11-1 and TRBJ2-7; D gene unclear. CDR1 is SGHAT, CDR2 FQDESV, per germline (reference sequence). This CDR3 contains 14 residues. The V end lost 5 bases, the J end lost 2 bases, and 13 bases lay between the germline ends. The CDR3: CASSPGPSTYEQYF. Here the CDR3 DNA reads TGTGCCAGCAGCCCTGGCCCCAGTACCTACGAGCAGTACTTC. The full variable domain, with the rest looked up from reference TRBV11-1 and TRBJ2-7, is EAEVAQSPRYKITEKSQAVAFWCDPISGHATLYWYRQILGQGPELLVQFQDESVVDDSQLPKDRFSAERLKGVDSTLKIQPAELGDSAMYLCASSPGPSTYEQYFGPGTRLTVT.